The subject of this entry is one T cell receptor (beta chain). Its antigen is currently unknown. At the DNA level, this CDR3 is encoded by other sequences in the same sample as well. This entry is derived from a study of shared clonotypes between healthy human individuals. For the study at large: Three CD4 naive, three CD4 memory, two CD8 naive and one CD8 memory plate were used per donor. Study-wide results and caveats: Sampling included only blood; tissue repertoires likely differ.

Germline V gene lookup returns CDR1 SGHNT and CDR2 YYREEE (reference sequence). The CDR3 spans 14 residues. V was cut by 3 bases and J by 0 bases, with 8 bases left in between. Running of the assay took place at deep level. The data were produced by immunoSEQ multiplex PCR, yet TCRdb's version contains in-frame clones alone and is incomplete. The repertoire includes millions of clones, around nine tenths of them detected once, and 0.14% sits in the top ten. What was sequenced was naive CD4+ T cells sorted from blood. Regarding subset: CD45RA+ positively selected. The origin of this receptor is a man aged 18 to 29 in good health. The chain employs TRBV5-4 and TRBJ2-3; the D gene is possibly TRBD2 (5 bases). CDR3: CASSSGSSTDTQYF. CDR3 bases: TGTGCCAGCAGCTCGGGGTCTAGCACAGATACGCAGTATTTT.